One sample yielded the 6 T cell receptor beta chains listed below, sequenced in a study of sequential checkpoint blockade in melanoma. Assay used: immunoSEQ multiplex PCR; TCRdb lists only in-frame clones, some missing. Of approximately 28,000 clones in the sample, under 85% are singletons; the top ten hold about a sixth. Treatment meaning: randomized to nivolumab then ipilimumab (arm A) or the reverse (arm B). The specimen comprised CD8+ T cells sorted from blood (inferred from file names), sampled from a patient given nivolumab and ipilimumab in sequence. The source is a human donor with melanoma.

The rearrangement links TRBV5-6 to TRBJ2-7; 10 nucleotides align to TRBD2. CDR3 size: 17 residues. The J segment lost 2 bases and the V segment lost 5 bases, leaving 13 bases of the junction unmatched. Germline V gene sequence: CDR1 SGHDT, CDR2 YYEEEE. CDR3 in amino acids: CASSTIKPGTSAYEQYF. Here the CDR3 DNA reads TGTGCCAGCAGTACGATAAAACCCGGGACTAGCGCCTACGAGCAGTACTTC.

This chain joins TRBV11-2 and TRBJ1-1; 7 nucleotides align to TRBD1. V shed 5 bases and J 11 bases; nucleotides not matched to a gene: 8. Germline-derived CDR1 and CDR2 are SGHAT and FQNNGV. The CDR3 has 12 residues. The CDR3 coding sequence is TGTGCCAGCAGCCCGACAGGGTTGAAGGCTTTCTTT. It is translated as CASSPTGLKAFF.

The chain carries TRBV2 and TRBJ2-2, with unresolved D. This CDR3 is 11 amino acids long. The V gene's germline CDR1 is SNHLY and CDR2 FYNNEI. V was pared by 7 bases and J by 2 bases, with 2 bases between. The CDR3 reads CASTNTGELFF. CDR3 bases: TGTGCCAGCACAAACACCGGGGAGCTGTTTTTT.

The J gene is TRBJ1-4, the V gene TRBV28, with D perhaps matching TRBD1 (5 bases). Trimming took off 6 bases at V and 3 bases at J, with 26 bases between the two ends. This CDR3 has 19 residues. In germline, CDR1 is MDHEN, CDR2 SYDVKM. The CDR3 sequence: CASSTRQITTSWANEKLFF. The CDR3 region has the DNA TGTGCCAGCAGCACAAGACAGATTACCACCTCATGGGCTAATGAAAAACTGTTTTTT.

V and J are TRBV4-2 and TRBJ2-4; no firm D call. Between the trimmed V and J ends, which lost 4 bases and 8 bases, there was a span of 18 bases. This CDR3 is 15 amino acids long. Germline V gene data show CDR1 as LGHNA and CDR2 as YNFKEQ. The CDR3 region is CASSLSIGPGHIQYF. Written as DNA, the CDR3 is TGTGCCAGCAGCCTCTCAATTGGGCCAGGCCACATTCAGTACTTC.

This chain connects TRBV28 to TRBJ2-7; 9 bases map to TRBD1. This CDR3 spans 15 amino acids. V dropped 3 bases and J dropped 3; count of bases not matched to a gene: 6. Germline V gives CDR1 MDHEN, CDR2 SYDVKM. In nucleotides, the CDR3 is TGTGCCAGCAGTTTTTGGACAGGGGCTAACTACGAGCAGTACTTC. Protein product: CASSFWTGANYEQYF.